This T cell receptor beta chain was profiled in a study of prognosis after radiotherapy for stage I lung cancer. Study conclusions and caveats: Patients without metastases reportedly showed TRBV and TRBJ gene usage unlike that of patients with metastases.

The study amplified the TCR beta CDR3 region from genomic DNA. This amplification was carried out by two rounds of multiplex PCR. Primers specific to each TRBV and TRBJ gene drove first-round PCR. TCRdb passed the multiplex PCR reads through MiXCR, listing each CDR3 protein once. The sample includes over 50,000 distinct CDR3 sequences, about 32% of them seen just once. The CDR3 totals 15 residues. V lost 0 bases, J lost 3 bases, and 8 bases lay in between. Germline V gene data show CDR1 as MGHRA and CDR2 as YSYEKL. This clonotype showed up many times. Its antigen is as yet unknown. The receptor's source is a donor aged 50 or older with non-small cell lung cancer. The V call is TRBV4-1, the J call TRBJ2-2; D gene unclear. This specimen consisted of PBMCs, obtained before or after stereotactic body radiation therapy (not recorded which). CDR3 in amino acids: CASSQEGRDTGELFF. Here the CDR3 DNA reads TGCGCCAGCAGCCAAGAGGGAAGGGACACCGGGGAGCTGTTTTTT.